This TCR beta chain was retrieved from a study of cytomegalovirus exposure and HLA in healthy donors. The method was immunoSEQ multiplex PCR; TCRdb's version includes in-frame clones alone and lacks a portion of them. The table records around 69,000 clones, 96% of them present only once. V dropped 4 bases and J dropped 5; count of bases not matched to a gene: 10. The CDR3 has 15 amino acids. From germline, CDR1 is SGHAT and CDR2 FQNNGV. This clonotype was obtained from a woman between 18 and 29 years old in good health and CMV-seropositive. V gene TRBV11-2 combines with J gene TRBJ2-7; 8 bases are shared with TRBD2. Input material: PBMCs. The CDR3 coding sequence is TGTGCCAGCAGCTCCCCGGCCAGCGGGAGAGACGAGCAGTACTTC. It translates to CASSSPASGRDEQYF.